This record concerns one T cell receptor beta chain sequence. The antigen is undetermined. Using a J-beta primer mix together with a sample-barcoded 5' primer, a second PCR was run for roughly 6 to 12 cycles. MiXCR, run by TCRdb on the 5' RACE reads, gives a single entry per CDR3 protein. The sample yields about 1.8 million distinct CDR3 sequences, around half seen once. The germline V and J ends were trimmed by 6 bases and 3 bases, with 20 bases remaining between them. The CDR3 loop spans 16 amino acids. The germline V gene encodes CDR1 SGHVS and CDR2 FQNEAQ. The total RNA that was extracted per sample amounted to at least 5.5 micrograms. This sample stems from a study of blood T cells in healthy people across ages. Study results and caveats: Total diversity from one million sequenced T cells was likely underestimated.

The gene calls are TRBV7-8 and TRBJ2-5; tentative D call: TRBD1 (5 bases). Sequencing was performed on blood. The source is a woman in her 40s in good health. This CDR3 is CASRSDTRQIEETQYF. In DNA form, the CDR3 reads TGTGCCAGCAGGTCAGATACCCGACAGATCGAAGAGACCCAGTACTTC.